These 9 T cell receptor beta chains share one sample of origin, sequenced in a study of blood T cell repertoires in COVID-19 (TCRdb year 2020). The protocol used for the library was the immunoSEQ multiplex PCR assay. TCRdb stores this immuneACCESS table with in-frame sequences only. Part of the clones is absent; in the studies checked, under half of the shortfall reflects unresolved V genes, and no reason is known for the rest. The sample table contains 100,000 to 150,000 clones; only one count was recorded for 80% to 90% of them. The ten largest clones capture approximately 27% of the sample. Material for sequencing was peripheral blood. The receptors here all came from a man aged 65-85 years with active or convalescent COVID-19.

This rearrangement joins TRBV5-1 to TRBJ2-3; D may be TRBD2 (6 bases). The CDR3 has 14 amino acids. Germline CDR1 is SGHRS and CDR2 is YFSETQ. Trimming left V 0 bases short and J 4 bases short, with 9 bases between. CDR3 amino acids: CASSLDGGPDTQYF. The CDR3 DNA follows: TGCGCCAGCAGCTTGGACGGAGGGCCAGATACGCAGTATTTT.

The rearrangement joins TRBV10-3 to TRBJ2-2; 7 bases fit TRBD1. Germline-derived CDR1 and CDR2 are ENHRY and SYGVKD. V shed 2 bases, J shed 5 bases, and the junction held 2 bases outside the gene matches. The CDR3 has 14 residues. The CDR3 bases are TGTGCCATCAGTGAGACACAGGGGACCGGGGAGCTGTTTTTT. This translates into CAISETQGTGELFF.

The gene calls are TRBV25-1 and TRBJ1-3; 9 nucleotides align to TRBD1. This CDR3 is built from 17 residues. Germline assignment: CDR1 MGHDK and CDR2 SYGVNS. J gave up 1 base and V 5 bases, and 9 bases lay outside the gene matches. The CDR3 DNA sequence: TGTGCCAGCAGTCTCCCCGGGACAGGGTATTCTGGAAACACCATATATTTT. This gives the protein CASSLPGTGYSGNTIYF.

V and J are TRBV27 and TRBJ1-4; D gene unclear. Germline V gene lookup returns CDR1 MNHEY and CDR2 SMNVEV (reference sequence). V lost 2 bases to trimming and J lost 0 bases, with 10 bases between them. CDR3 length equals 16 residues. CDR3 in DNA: TGTGCCAGCAGTTTAAACGGTGTAGCAACTAATGAAAAACTGTTTTTT. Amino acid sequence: CASSLNGVATNEKLFF.

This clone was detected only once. Here the CDR3 reads CASSEAVQAGYTF. CDR3 coding DNA: TGTGCCAGCAGTGAAGCGGTACAGGCGGGCTACACCTTC. This chain joins TRBV2 and TRBJ1-2, with a tentative D call TRBD1 (5 bases). Germline CDR1 SNHLY, CDR2 FYNNEI. This CDR3 has 13 amino acids. Between the trimmed V and J ends, which lost 0 bases and 8 bases, there was a span of 10 bases. The complete variable domain, with remaining parts taken from reference TRBV2 and TRBJ1-2, reads EPEVTQTPSHQVTQMGQEVILRCVPISNHLYFYWYRQILGQKVEFLVSFYNNEISEKSEIFDDQFSVERPDGSNFTLKIRSTKLEDSAMYFCASSEAVQAGYTFGSGTRLTVV.

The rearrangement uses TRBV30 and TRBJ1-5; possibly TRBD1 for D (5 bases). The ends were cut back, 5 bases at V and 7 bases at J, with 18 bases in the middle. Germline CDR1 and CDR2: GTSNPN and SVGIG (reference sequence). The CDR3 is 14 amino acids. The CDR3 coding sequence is TGTGCCTGGCAAAACAAGGGACGGGGGCAGCCCCAGCATTTT. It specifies CAWQNKGRGQPQHF.

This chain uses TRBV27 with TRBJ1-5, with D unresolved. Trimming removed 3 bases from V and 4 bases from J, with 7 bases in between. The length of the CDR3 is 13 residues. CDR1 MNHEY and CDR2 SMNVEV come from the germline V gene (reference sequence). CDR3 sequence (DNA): TGTGCCAGCAGTTTGGGAGCGAATCAGCCCCAGCATTTT. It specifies CASSLGANQPQHF.

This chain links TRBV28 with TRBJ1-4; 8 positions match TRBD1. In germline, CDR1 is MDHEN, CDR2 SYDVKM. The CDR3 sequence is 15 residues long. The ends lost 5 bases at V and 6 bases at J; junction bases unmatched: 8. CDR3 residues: CASSRPGQAYEKLFF. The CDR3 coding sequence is TGTGCCAGCAGTCGTCCGGGACAGGCGTATGAAAAACTGTTTTTT.

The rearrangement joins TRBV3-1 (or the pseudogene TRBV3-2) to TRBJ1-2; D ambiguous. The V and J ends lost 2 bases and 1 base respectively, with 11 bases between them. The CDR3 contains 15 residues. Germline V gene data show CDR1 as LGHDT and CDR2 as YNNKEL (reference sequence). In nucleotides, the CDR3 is TGTGCCAGCAGCCAATATTCTACAGTTAACTATGGCTACACCTTC. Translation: CASSQYSTVNYGYTF.